The present T cell receptor (beta chain) was sequenced within a study of blood T cell repertoires in COVID-19 (dated by TCRdb to 2020 to 2022). As for the study more broadly: Collaborator samples came from the United States, Italy and Spain and covered acute and convalescent phases of COVID-19. The prospective study material was composed of cDNA or gDNA derived from T cells, B-cell-depleted T cells, or PBMCs. Deeply sampled blood TCRbeta repertoires from subjects exposed to, actively infected with, or recovered from COVID-19 were included in the dataset. The repertoires were released in a freely available public database intended as a resource for research on the immune response to SARS-CoV-2. The samples were drawn from the first 160 participants of the ongoing ImmuneRACE study and from 1,254 subjects provided by 6 global collaborators. A de-identified subject ID, COVID-19 status, age in years and sex were almost always included in the sample metadata. Where available, HLA class I and class II types were taken from metadata supplied by the sample provider and were not determined by assay-based typing.

To note about this clone: Its binding antigen is unknown. It has no much larger one-base neighbor in the sample; base qualities were not kept.

Via the germline V gene, CDR1 is SGHRS and CDR2 YFSETQ. From cysteine to phenylalanine, the CDR3 is 15 amino acids long. The CDR3 DNA has 45 bases and is translated from base 1. Trimming leaves V shorter by 0 bases and J shorter by 5 bases, with the junction holding 7 bases beyond the gene matches. Participants in the prospective study were enrolled through a virtual design, were aged roughly 18 to 90 years, and lived in 24 United States geographic areas. To assign participants to cohorts, the prospective study relied on clinical history that participants themselves reported in a screening survey and a study questionnaire. In the prospective study, whole blood, serum and a nasopharyngeal or oropharyngeal swab were collected from each participant by mobile phlebotomists. Participants in the prospective study had the option to provide additional blood draws and questionnaires over a roughly 2-month period. Prospective study blood samples were shipped either frozen or at room temperature before DNA extraction.

Overall study outcomes, separate from this receptor: The quantity of clinical and demographic metadata differed by source and by participant and was supplied without curation.

TCRbeta CDR3 regions were amplified from genomic DNA by means of the immunoSEQ Assay, a bias-controlled multiplex PCR. The authors' analysis ran thus. Within the assay, amplification of reference gene primers was used to estimate how many nucleated cells each sample contained. Sequence reads were collapsed and filtered to measure the absolute abundance of every unique TCRbeta CDR3 rearrangement. For each sample, productive Simpson clonality was calculated as the square root of Simpson's diversity index across productive rearrangements. Drawn from immuneACCESS, this table holds only the in-frame rearrangements with V and J called that TCRdb kept. Clones are partly lost; checked studies trace under half to an unresolved V gene and leave the rest unexplained. Clone size and V and J calls were adopted from that table, with D and trimming inferred from the DNA. For this sample the table gives 380,000 or so clones, of which approximately 88% were detected only once. Of the sample, around 0.97% is held by the ten largest clones.

This receptor was obtained from a young woman with acute COVID-19. The chain is assembled from TRBV5-1 and TRBJ1-1, with 7 central nucleotides matching TRBD1. The source material was PBMCs or T cells enriched from blood (not recorded which). The CDR3 here reads CASSLGDSRETEAFF. Here is the DNA: TGCGCCAGCAGCTTGGGGGACAGCCGGGAGACTGAAGCTTTCTTT.